The 24 T cell receptor beta chains below come from one sample, sequenced in a study of Graves' ophthalmopathy and Graves' hyperthyroidism. The authors amplified TCR beta CDR3 regions from RNA transcripts. HTBI primers served in a first-round RT-PCR, which a second-round multiplex PCR followed. One entry per CDR3 protein results from TCRdb running MiXCR on the multiplex PCR reads. The sample has roughly 500,000 distinct CDR3 sequences, approximately 15% seen once. The source material was blood. Every receptor here comes from a woman aged 30 to 39 with Graves' ophthalmopathy.

The chain employs TRBV6-5 and TRBJ2-3; D is undetermined. This CDR3 comprises 14 residues. The germline V and J ends were trimmed by 2 bases and 1 base, with 7 bases remaining between them. The germline V gene encodes CDR1 MNHEY and CDR2 SVGAGI. CDR3 sequence: CASSYRAGTDTQYF. CDR3 coding DNA: TGTGCCAGCAGTTACAGGGCGGGCACAGATACGCAGTATTTT.

This clonotype occurred many times. The chain employs TRBV4-1 and TRBJ1-2; D unclear. Germline V CDR1 and CDR2: MGHRA, YSYEKL. The CDR3 contains 15 residues. Trimming pared 1 base from V and 0 bases from J, leaving 9 bases between. The CDR3 is CASSQVRGSNYGYTF. As DNA, the CDR3 is TGCGCCAGCAGCCAAGTGAGAGGATCTAACTATGGCTACACCTTC.

This clonotype has ten or more counts. The junction departs from germline at one end; a sequencing error may be responsible. The chain is built from TRBV6-1 and TRBJ1-1; possibly TRBD1 for D (6 bases). This CDR3 is built from 13 residues. Germline CDR1 and CDR2: MNHNS and SASEGT. The CDR3, as DNA: TGTGCCAGCATCCTAACAGGGAAGCACGAAGCTCTCTTT. As protein: CASILTGKHEALF.

As DNA, the CDR3 is TGCGCCAGCAGCTTATCAGGGTCTAGAATAGATACGCAGTATTTT. This sequence encodes CASSLSGSRIDTQYF. This sequence joins TRBV5-1 and TRBJ2-3; maybe TRBD1 (5 bases). CDR3 size: 15 residues. V lost 2 bases, J lost 5 bases, and 15 bases lay in between. Germline CDR1 and CDR2: SGHRS and YFSETQ.

This clonotype was detected many times. V gene TRBV27 combines with J gene TRBJ2-7; 12 positions agree with TRBD1. V dropped 5 bases and J dropped 3; count of bases not matched to a gene: 5. This CDR3 spans 15 amino acids. Germline CDR1 reads MNHEY; CDR2 reads SMNVEV (reference sequence). CDR3 residues: CASSHGTGGLYEQYF. CDR3 DNA: TGTGCCAGCAGTCACGGGACAGGGGGCCTCTACGAGCAGTACTTC.

This clonotype was counted ten times or more. The rearrangement uses TRBV5-8 and TRBJ2-5; 9 nucleotides line up with TRBD2. The trim removed 10 bases at V and 2 bases at J, leaving 18 bases unmatched. The CDR3 covers 17 residues. The germline V gene encodes CDR1 SGHTS and CDR2 YDEGEE. The CDR3 sequence: CARGEDRLAGRQETQYF. CDR3 sequence (DNA): TGTGCCCGGGGGGAAGATCGGCTAGCGGGACGACAAGAGACCCAGTACTTC.

In its sample, this clonotype was seen many times. This chain joins TRBV27 and TRBJ2-7; no firm D call. V was pared by 3 bases and J by 5 bases, with 11 bases between. The germline gives CDR1 MNHEY, CDR2 SMNVEV (reference sequence). The CDR3 spans 13 residues. CDR3 DNA sequence: TGTGCCAGCAGTTTCACCGCCCTACACGAGCAGTACTTC. It is translated as CASSFTALHEQYF.

Ten or more counts support this clonotype. CDR3 nucleotide sequence: TGCAGTGCTAGAGAGGACACGGGGACCCAGTACTTC. Its protein product is CSAREDTGTQYF. The rearrangement joins TRBV20-1 to TRBJ2-5, with TRBD1 as a possible D gene (5 bases). The V end lost 0 bases, the J end lost 7 bases, and 9 bases lay between the germline ends. The CDR3 runs to 12 residues. Germline-derived CDR1 and CDR2 are DFQATT and SNEGSKA (reference sequence).

This clonotype was recorded at least ten times. V usage is TRBV15 and J usage is TRBJ2-4, with D uncertain. Trimming took 1 base from V and 1 from J, leaving 14 bases between them. The CDR3 spans 17 residues. Germline CDR1 LNHNV, CDR2 YYDKDF (reference sequence). The CDR3 here is CATSRATGTLAKNIQYF. DNA of the CDR3: TGTGCCACCAGCAGAGCAACGGGCACATTGGCCAAAAACATTCAGTACTTC.

This clonotype was observed at least ten times. J is TRBJ1-2 and V is TRBV4-1, with 7 bases aligning to TRBD1. The germline V gene encodes CDR1 MGHRA and CDR2 YSYEKL. There are 16 residues in the CDR3. The ends lost 2 bases at V and 5 bases at J; junction bases unmatched: 11. The CDR3 bases are TGCGCCAGCAGCCAATCACAGGGGTTGAAAACTTATGGCTACACCTTC. Amino acid sequence: CASSQSQGLKTYGYTF.

This clonotype showed up many times. This sequence joins TRBV12-3 or TRBV12-4 and TRBJ2-7, with 10 nucleotides matching TRBD2. The CDR3 runs to 17 residues. Losses at the gene ends were 5 bases for V and 0 bases for J; bases not matched to a gene: 10. CDR3 DNA: TGTGCCAGCAGTACCGGGGAGGGACTAGCGAGCTCCTACGAGCAGTACTTC. It is translated as CASSTGEGLASSYEQYF.

This clonotype was counted ten times or more. The chain couples TRBV12-5 to TRBJ1-5; D call uncertain. The CDR3 has 14 residues. The V gene lost 7 bases and the J gene lost 11 bases, with 21 bases spanning the gap. Germline V CDR1 and CDR2: LGHNT, FRNRAP. CDR3 loop: CASVRGDIVKAQHF. CDR3 coding DNA: TGTGCTAGTGTCCGGGGAGACATCGTCAAGGCCCAGCATTTT. Full variable domain (outside the CDR3, taken from reference TRBV12-5 and TRBJ1-5): DARVTQTPRHKVTEMGQEVTMRCQPILGHNTVFWYRQTMMQGLELLAYFRNRAPLDDSGMPKDRFSAEMPDATLATLKIQPSEPRDSAVYFCASVRGDIVKAQHFGDGTRLSIL.

This clonotype was seen ten or more times. In DNA form, the CDR3 reads TGTGCCAGCAGCTTGACCGGGACAGGGGGCGCAGGTGGCTACACCTTC. It codes for CASSLTGTGGAGGYTF. The V call is TRBV11-2, the J call TRBJ1-2, with 12 nucleotides matching TRBD1. The CDR3 is made up of 16 amino acids. Germline V gene data show CDR1 as SGHAT and CDR2 as FQNNGV. V lost 3 bases, J lost 7 bases, and 9 bases stayed unmatched.

This clonotype was counted ten times or more. The J gene is TRBJ2-5, the V gene TRBV13; TRBD2 is a possible D gene (5 bases). This CDR3 region has 13 residues. V was shortened by 5 bases and J by 1 base, with 8 bases between the two germline ends. In germline, CDR1 is PRHDT, CDR2 FYEKMQ (reference sequence). CDR3 nucleotides: TGTGCCAGCAGCCCGGACTTCCAAGAGACCCAGTACTTC. Its protein is CASSPDFQETQYF.

In this sample, this clonotype turned up a few times. The gene calls are TRBV27 and TRBJ1-1; D is undetermined. The CDR3 extends over 14 amino acids. The germline gives CDR1 MNHEY, CDR2 SMNVEV (reference sequence). The V end lost 4 bases, the J end lost 0 bases, and 9 bases lay between the germline ends. DNA of the CDR3: TGTGCCAGCAGTTCGTATTTCATGAACACTGAAGCTTTCTTT. This gives the protein CASSSYFMNTEAFF.

This clonotype was detected a few times. In DNA, the CDR3 is TGTGCCAGCAGCCCCTCCACAGGACGCTATGGCTACACCTTC. This gives the protein CASSPSTGRYGYTF. J is TRBJ1-2 and V is TRBV9, with a possible D match to TRBD1 (5 bases). CDR3 length: 14 residues. The germline V gene has CDR1 SGDLS and CDR2 YYNGEE. The V end lost 4 bases, the J end lost 4 bases, and 14 bases lay between the germline ends.

At least ten counts were recorded for this clonotype. The chain is built from TRBV20-1 and TRBJ1-3, with TRBD1 identical over 8 bases. The ends lost 0 bases at V and 4 bases at J; junction bases unmatched: 20. Per the germline V gene, CDR1 is DFQATT and CDR2 is SNEGSKA (reference sequence). The CDR3 totals 20 residues. This CDR3 is CSARELGWGQGATRGNTIYF. CDR3 bases: TGCAGTGCTAGAGAATTGGGGTGGGGGCAGGGGGCGACCCGCGGAAACACCATATATTTT.

Regarding this clonotype: One end of the junction fails to match germline, which may point to a read error. The chain joins TRBV5-1 to TRBJ2-4, with 8 bases aligning to TRBD2. The CDR3 is made up of 16 amino acids. Germline CDR1 reads SGHRS; CDR2 reads YFSETQ. The CDR3 protein is CASSLNAGGAKNIKYF. The CDR3 DNA is TGCGCCAGCAGCTTGAACGCGGGAGGAGCCAAAAACATTAAGTACTTC.

This clonotype was detected a few times. The gene calls are TRBV11-3 and TRBJ2-7, with D perhaps TRBD2 (6 bases). Per the germline V gene, CDR1 is SGHNT and CDR2 is YENEEA. CDR3 length: 14 residues. V shed 5 bases and J shed 3 bases, with 14 bases lying between them. Here the CDR3 DNA reads TGTGCCAGCAGCCAACACGCGGGGAGCTACGAGCAGTACTTC. Its protein is CASSQHAGSYEQYF.

This clonotype has more than one count but fewer than ten. The V and J genes are TRBV5-1 and TRBJ2-5, with D perhaps being TRBD1 or TRBD2 (6 bases each). Germline V gives CDR1 SGHRS, CDR2 YFSETQ. The CDR3 sequence is 14 residues long. V lost 2 bases and J lost 6, with 14 bases in between. The CDR3 region is CASSFWRGKQTQYF. CDR3 coding DNA: TGCGCCAGCAGCTTCTGGAGGGGGAAACAGACCCAGTACTTC.

This clonotype was seen at least ten times. The chain has TRBV28 and TRBJ1-2; D gene ambiguous. Trimming left V 6 bases short and J 5 bases short, with 16 bases between. This CDR3 comprises 14 residues. Germline values: CDR1 MDHEN, CDR2 SYDVKM. This CDR3 is CASSAPRAGYGYTF. The CDR3 DNA follows: TGTGCCAGCAGCGCCCCCCGGGCGGGGTATGGCTACACCTTC.

Ten or more counts support this clonotype. The chain recombines TRBV13 with TRBJ1-1; 7 bases are a match to TRBD1. The CDR3 totals 12 residues. V dropped 4 bases and J dropped 9; count of bases not matched to a gene: 5. Looked up from germline, CDR1 is PRHDT and CDR2 is FYEKMQ (reference sequence). The CDR3 DNA reads as TGTGCCAGCAGCTCCGGGACAGAGAAAGCTTTCTTT. The encoded protein is CASSSGTEKAFF.

This clonotype has at least ten counts. The CDR3 sequence: CSVGQGVNYEQYF. In DNA, the CDR3 is TGCAGCGTCGGACAGGGGGTCAACTACGAGCAGTACTTC. The genes are TRBV29-1 and TRBJ2-7; 10 bases match TRBD1. Trimming cost V 6 bases and J 3 bases; bases outside gene matches: 5. CDR3 size: 13 residues. Germline V lookup: CDR1 SQVTM, CDR2 ANQGSEA.

The genes are TRBV30 and TRBJ1-2; possibly TRBD1 for D (5 bases). CDR1 is GTSNPN, CDR2 SVGIG, per germline (reference sequence). CDR3 size: 14 residues. Trimming removed 2 bases at V and 7 bases at J, with 17 bases between. CDR3 region: CAWSPGDLRGGYTF. The CDR3 DNA reads as TGTGCCTGGAGTCCGGGGGACTTACGGGGTGGCTACACCTTC. Drawing the rest from reference TRBV30 and TRBJ1-2, the complete variable domain is SQTIHQWPATLVQPVGSPLSLECTVEGTSNPNLYWYRQAAGRGLQLLFYSVGIGQISSEVPQNLSASRPQDRQFILSSKKLLLSDSGFYLCAWSPGDLRGGYTFGSGTRLTVV.